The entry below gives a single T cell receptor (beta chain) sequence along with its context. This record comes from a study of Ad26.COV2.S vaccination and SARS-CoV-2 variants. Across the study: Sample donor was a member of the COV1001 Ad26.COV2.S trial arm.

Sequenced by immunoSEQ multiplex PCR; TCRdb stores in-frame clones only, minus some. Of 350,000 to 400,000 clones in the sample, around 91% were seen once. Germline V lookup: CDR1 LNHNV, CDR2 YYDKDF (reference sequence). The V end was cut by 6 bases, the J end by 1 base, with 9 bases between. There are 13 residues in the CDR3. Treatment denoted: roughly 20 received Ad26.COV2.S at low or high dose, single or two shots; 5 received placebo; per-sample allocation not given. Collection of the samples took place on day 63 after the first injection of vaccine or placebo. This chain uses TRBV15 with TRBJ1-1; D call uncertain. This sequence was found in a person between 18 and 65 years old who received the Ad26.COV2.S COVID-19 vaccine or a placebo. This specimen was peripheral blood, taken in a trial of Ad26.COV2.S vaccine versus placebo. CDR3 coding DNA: TGTGCCACCAGATATACTGAGAACACTGAAGCTTTCTTT. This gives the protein CATRYTENTEAFF. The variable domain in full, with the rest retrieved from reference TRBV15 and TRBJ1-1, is DAMVIQNPRYQVTQFGKPVTLSCSQTLNHNVMYWYQQKSSQAPKLLFHYYDKDFNNEADTPDNFQSRRPNTSFCFLDIRSPGLGDTAMYLCATRYTENTEAFFGQGTRLTVV.